The text below deals with one T cell receptor (beta chain). The record originates from a study of shared clonotypes between healthy human individuals. From germline, CDR1 is SGHVS and CDR2 FQNEAQ. The CDR3 extends over 13 amino acids. V lost 5 bases to trimming and J lost 2 bases, with 10 bases between them. Naive CD8 cells lacked CD45RO, underwent positive selection for CCR7 and left out terminally differentiated effector memory CD45RA+ cells. Sequenced by immunoSEQ multiplex PCR; TCRdb stores in-frame clones only, minus some. The table shows around 1,900,000 clones, with over 85% occurring only once.

Sample: naive CD8+ T cells from PBMCs. This TCR was recovered from a young man in good health. Some clones in this sample may be carry-over from other donors' samples. V and J are TRBV7-8 and TRBJ2-7, with no clear D. CDR3 region: CASSMGEPYEQYF. The CDR3 nucleotides are TGTGCCAGCAGCATGGGTGAACCCTACGAGCAGTACTTC.